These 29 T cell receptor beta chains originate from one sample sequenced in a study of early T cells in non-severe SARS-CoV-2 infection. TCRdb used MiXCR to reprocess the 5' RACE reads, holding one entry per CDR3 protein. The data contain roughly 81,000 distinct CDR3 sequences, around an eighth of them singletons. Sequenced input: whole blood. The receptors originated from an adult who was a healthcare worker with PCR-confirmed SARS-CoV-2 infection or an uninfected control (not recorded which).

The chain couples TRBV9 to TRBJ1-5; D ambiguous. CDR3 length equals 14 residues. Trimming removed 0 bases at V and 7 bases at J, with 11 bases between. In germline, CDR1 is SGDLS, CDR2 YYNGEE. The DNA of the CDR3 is TGTGCCAGCAGCGTAGGTGGGGAAAGCCAGCCCCAGCATTTT. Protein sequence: CASSVGGESQPQHF.

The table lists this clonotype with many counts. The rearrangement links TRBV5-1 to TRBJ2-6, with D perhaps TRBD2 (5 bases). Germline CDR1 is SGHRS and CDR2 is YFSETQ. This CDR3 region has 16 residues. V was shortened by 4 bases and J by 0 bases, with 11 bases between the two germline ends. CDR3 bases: TGCGCCAGCAGCCCCGAACTAGGCTCTGGGGCCAACGTCCTGACTTTC. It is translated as CASSPELGSGANVLTF.

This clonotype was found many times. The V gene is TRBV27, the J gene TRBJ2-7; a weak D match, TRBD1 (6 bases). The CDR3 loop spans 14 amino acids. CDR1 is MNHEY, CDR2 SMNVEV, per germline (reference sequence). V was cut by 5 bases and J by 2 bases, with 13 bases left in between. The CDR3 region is CASSPQTGPYEQYF. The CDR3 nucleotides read TGTGCCAGCAGTCCACAGACAGGTCCCTACGAGCAGTACTTC.

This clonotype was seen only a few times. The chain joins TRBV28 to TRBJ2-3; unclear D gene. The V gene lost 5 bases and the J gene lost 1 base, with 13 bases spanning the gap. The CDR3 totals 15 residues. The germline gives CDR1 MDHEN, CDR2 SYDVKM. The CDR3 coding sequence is TGTGCCAGCAGTACAAAGTGGAGCGGCACAGATACGCAGTATTTT. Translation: CASSTKWSGTDTQYF.

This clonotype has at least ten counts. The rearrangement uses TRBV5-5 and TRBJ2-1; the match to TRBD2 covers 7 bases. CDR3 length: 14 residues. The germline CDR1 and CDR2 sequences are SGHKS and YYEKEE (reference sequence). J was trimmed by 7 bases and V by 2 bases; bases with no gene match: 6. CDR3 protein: CASSFRGSMNEQFF. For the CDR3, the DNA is TGTGCCAGCAGCTTCCGCGGGAGCATGAATGAGCAGTTCTTC.

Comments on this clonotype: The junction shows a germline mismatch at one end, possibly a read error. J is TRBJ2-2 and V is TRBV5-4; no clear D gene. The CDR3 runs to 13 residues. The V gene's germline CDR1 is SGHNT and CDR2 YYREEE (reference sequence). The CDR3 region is CVSSFGITGELFF. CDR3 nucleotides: TGTGTCAGCAGCTTCGGAATTACCGGGGAGCTGTTTTTT.

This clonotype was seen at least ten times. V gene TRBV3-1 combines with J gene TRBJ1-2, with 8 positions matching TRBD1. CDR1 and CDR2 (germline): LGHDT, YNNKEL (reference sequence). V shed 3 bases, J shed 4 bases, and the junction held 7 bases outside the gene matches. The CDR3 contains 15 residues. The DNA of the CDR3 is TGTGCCAGCAGCCAGGCCGGGACAGGTATCTATGGCTACACCTTC. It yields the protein CASSQAGTGIYGYTF.

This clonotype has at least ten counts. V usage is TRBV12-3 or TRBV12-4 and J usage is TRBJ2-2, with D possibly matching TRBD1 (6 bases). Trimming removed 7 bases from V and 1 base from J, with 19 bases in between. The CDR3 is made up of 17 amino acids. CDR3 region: CASISWLPGQNTGELFF. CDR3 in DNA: TGTGCCAGCATCTCATGGCTCCCGGGACAGAACACCGGGGAGCTGTTTTTT.

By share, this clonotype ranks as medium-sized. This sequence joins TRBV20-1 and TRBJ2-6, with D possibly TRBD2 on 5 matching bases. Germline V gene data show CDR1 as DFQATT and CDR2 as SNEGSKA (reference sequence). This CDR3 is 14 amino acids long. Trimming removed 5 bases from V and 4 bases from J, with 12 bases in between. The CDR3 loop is CSAYPSGGANVLTF. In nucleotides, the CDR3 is TGCAGTGCTTATCCATCGGGGGGGGCCAACGTCCTGACTTTC.

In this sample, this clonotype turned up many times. The CDR3, as DNA: TGCAGCGTTGAAATGGGTTTAGGCCAGCCCCAGCATTTT. It encodes CSVEMGLGQPQHF. V gene TRBV29-1 combines with J gene TRBJ1-5; D is undetermined. Germline CDR1 and CDR2: SQVTM and ANQGSEA. With 2 bases removed from V and 7 bases from J, the gap between germline ends came to 12 bases. The CDR3 loop spans 13 amino acids.

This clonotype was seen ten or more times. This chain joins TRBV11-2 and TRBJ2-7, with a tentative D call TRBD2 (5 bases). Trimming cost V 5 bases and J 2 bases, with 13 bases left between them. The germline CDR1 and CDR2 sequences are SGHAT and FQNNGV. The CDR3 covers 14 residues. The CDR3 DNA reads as TGTGCCAGCAGCGAAGGCGGAGGAGCCTACGAGCAGTACTTC. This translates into CASSEGGGAYEQYF.

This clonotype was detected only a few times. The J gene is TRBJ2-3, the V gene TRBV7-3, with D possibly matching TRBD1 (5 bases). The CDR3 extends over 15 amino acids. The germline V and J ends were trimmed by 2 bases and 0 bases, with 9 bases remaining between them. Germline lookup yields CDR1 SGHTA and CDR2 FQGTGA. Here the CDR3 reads CASSLAGISTDTQYF. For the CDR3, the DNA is TGTGCCAGCAGCTTAGCAGGGATCAGCACAGATACGCAGTATTTT.

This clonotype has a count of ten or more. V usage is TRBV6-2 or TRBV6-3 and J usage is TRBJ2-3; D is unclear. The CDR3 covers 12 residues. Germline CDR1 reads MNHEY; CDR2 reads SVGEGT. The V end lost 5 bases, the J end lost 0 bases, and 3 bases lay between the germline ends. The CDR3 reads CASSHSTDTQYF. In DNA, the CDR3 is TGTGCCAGCAGTCATAGCACAGATACGCAGTATTTT.

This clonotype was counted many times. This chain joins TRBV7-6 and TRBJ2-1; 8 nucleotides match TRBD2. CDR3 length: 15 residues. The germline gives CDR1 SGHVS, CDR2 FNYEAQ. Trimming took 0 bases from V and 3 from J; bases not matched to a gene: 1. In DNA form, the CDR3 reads TGTGCCAGCAGCTTAGCTAGCGGGAACTACAATGAGCAGTTCTTC. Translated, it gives CASSLASGNYNEQFF.

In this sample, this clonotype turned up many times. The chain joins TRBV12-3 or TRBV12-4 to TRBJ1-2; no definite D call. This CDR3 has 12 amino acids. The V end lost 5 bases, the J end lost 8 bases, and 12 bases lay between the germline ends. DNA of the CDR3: TGTGCCAGCAGTCCTCAGGTGGGGGGCTACACCTTC. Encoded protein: CASSPQVGGYTF.

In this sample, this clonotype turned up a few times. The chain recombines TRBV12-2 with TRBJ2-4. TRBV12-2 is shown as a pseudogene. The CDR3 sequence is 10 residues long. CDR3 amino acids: CARDKNIQYF. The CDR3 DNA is TGTGCAAGAGACAAAAACATTCAGTACTTC.

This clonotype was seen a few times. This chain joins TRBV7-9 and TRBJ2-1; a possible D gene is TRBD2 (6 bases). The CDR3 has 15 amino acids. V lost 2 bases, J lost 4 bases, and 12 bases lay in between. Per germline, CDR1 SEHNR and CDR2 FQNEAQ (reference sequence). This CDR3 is CASSLNAGPYNEQFF. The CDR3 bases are TGTGCCAGCAGCTTAAATGCGGGACCGTACAATGAGCAGTTCTTC.

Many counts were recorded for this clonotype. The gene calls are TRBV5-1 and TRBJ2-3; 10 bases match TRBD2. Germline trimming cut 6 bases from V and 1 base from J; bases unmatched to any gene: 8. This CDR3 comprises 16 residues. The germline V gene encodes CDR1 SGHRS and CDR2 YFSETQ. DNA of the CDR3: TGCGCCAGCAATCCGACCGGGACTAGCGGCACAGATACGCAGTATTTT. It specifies CASNPTGTSGTDTQYF.

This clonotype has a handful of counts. This CDR3 is CASSLAGNWGETQYF. For the CDR3, the DNA is TGTGCCAGCAGTTTGGCCGGCAACTGGGGGGAGACCCAGTACTTC. The chain is built from TRBV28 and TRBJ2-5, with D possibly called TRBD1 or TRBD2 (5 bases each). V was shortened by 3 bases and J by 5 bases, with 16 bases between the two germline ends. The CDR3 contains 15 residues. Germline loops: CDR1 MDHEN, CDR2 SYDVKM.

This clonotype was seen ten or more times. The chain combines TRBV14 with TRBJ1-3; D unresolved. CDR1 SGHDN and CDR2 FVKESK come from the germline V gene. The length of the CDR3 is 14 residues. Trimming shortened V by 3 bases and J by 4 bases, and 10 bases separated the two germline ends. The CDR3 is CASSQSTPGNTIYF. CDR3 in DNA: TGTGCCAGCAGCCAGTCTACACCAGGAAACACCATATATTTT.

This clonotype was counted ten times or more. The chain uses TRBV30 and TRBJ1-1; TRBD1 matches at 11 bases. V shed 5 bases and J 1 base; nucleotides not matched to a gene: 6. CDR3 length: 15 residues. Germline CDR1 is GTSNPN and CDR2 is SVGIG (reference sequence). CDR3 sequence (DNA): TGTGCCTGGGGACAGGGGGCTTCCTCGAACACTGAAGCTTTCTTT. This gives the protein CAWGQGASSNTEAFF.

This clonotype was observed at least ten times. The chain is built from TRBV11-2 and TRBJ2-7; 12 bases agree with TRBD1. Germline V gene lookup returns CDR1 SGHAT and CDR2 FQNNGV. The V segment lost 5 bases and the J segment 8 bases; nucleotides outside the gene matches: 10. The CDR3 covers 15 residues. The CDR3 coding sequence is TGTGCCAGCAGCCTAGGGGGACAGGGGGCCATCAAGCAGTACTTC. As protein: CASSLGGQGAIKQYF.

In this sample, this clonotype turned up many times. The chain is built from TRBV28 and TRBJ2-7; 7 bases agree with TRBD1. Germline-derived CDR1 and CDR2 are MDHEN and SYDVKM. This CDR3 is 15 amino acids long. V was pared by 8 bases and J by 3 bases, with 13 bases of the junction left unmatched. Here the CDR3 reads CASRRTGSNFYEQYF. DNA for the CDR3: TGTGCCAGCCGACGGACAGGCAGTAATTTCTACGAGCAGTACTTC.

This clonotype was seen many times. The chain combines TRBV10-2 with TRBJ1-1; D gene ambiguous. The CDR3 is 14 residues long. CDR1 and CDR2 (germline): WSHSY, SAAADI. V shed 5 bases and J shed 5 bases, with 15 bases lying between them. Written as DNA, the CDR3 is TGCGCCAGCAGTCAGTGGTTGGAGGAAACTGAAGCTTTCTTT. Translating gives CASSQWLEETEAFF.

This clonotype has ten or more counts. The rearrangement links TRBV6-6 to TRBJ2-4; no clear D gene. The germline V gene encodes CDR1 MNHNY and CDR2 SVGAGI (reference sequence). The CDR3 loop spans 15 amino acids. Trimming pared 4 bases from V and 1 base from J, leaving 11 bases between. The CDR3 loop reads CASSWASGAKNIQYF. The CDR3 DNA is TGTGCCAGCAGTTGGGCTTCTGGCGCCAAAAACATTCAGTACTTC.

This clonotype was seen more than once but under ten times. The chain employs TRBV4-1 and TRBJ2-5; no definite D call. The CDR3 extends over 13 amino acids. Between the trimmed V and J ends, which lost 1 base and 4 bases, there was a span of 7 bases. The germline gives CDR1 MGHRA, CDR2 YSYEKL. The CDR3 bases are TGCGCCAGCAGCCAAGGAGGCCGAGAGACCCAGTACTTC. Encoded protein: CASSQGGRETQYF.

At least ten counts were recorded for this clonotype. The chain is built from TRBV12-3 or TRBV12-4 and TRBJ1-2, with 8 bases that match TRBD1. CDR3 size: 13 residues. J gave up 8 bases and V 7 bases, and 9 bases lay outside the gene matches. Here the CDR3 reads CASNGQGGIGYTF. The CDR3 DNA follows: TGTGCCAGCAACGGACAGGGAGGTATCGGCTACACCTTC.

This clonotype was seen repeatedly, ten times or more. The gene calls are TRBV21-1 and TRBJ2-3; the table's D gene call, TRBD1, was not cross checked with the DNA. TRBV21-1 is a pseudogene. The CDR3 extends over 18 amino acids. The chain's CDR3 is CASSKQGTTGRRTDTQYF. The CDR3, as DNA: TGTGCCAGCAGCAAACAGGGGACAACGGGACGTCGCACAGATACGCAGTATTTT.

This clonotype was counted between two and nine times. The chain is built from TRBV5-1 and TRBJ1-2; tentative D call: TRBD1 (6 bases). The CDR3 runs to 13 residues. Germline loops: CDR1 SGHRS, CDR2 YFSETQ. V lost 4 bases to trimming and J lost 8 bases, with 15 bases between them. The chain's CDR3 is CASSPQGNSGYTF. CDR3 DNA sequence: TGCGCCAGCAGCCCGCAGGGGAATTCCGGCTACACCTTC.